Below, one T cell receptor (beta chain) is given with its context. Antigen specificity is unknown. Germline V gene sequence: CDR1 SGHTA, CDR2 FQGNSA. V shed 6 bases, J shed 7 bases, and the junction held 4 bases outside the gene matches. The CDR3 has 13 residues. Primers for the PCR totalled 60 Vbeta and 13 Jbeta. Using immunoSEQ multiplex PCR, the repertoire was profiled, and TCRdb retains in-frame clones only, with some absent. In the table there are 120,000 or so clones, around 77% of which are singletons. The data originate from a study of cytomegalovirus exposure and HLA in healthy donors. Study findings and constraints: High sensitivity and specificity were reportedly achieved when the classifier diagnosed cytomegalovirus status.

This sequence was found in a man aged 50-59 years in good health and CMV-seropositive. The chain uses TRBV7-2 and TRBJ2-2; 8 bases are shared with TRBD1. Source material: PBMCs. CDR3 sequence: CASSYRGVGELFF. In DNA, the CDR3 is TGTGCCAGCAGTTACAGGGGGGTCGGGGAGCTGTTTTTT.